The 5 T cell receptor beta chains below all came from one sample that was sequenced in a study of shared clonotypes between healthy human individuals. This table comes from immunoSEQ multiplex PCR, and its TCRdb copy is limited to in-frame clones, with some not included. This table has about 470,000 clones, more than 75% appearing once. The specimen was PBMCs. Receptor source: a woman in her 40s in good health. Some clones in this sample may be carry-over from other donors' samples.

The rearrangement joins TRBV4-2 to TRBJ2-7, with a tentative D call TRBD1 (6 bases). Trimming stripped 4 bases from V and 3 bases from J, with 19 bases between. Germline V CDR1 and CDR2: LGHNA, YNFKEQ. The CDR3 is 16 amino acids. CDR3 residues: CASSPIPSTGGYEQYF. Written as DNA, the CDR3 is TGTGCCAGCAGCCCAATTCCCTCGACAGGAGGCTACGAGCAGTACTTC.

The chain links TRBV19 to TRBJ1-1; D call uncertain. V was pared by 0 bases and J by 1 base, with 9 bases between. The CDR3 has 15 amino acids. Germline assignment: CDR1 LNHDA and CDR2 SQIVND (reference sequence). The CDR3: CASSIDRLGNTEAFF. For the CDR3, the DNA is TGTGCCAGTAGTATAGATCGATTAGGGAACACTGAAGCTTTCTTT.

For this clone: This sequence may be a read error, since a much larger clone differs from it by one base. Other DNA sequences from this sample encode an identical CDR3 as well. The CDR3 spells CASSVGLAGAYEQYF. CDR3 nucleotide sequence: TGTGCCAGCAGCGTAGGGCTAGCGGGAGCCTACGAGCAGTACTTC. The rearrangement joins TRBV9 to TRBJ2-7, with 10 bases matching TRBD2. The germline CDR1 and CDR2 sequences are SGDLS and YYNGEE. The CDR3 has 15 residues. With V trimmed by 0 bases and J by 2 bases, 2 bases remained unmatched.

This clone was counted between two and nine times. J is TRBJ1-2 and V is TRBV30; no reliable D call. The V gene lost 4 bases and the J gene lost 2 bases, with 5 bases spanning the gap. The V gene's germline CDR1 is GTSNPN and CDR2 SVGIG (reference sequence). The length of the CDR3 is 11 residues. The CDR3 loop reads CAWTGNYGYTF. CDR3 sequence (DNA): TGTGCCTGGACAGGAAACTATGGCTACACCTTC.

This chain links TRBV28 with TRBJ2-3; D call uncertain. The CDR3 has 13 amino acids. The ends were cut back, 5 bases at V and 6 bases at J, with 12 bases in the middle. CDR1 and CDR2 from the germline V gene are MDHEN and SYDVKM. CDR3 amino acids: CASSPPWTDTQYF. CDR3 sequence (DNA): TGTGCCAGCAGTCCCCCTTGGACGGATACGCAGTATTTT.